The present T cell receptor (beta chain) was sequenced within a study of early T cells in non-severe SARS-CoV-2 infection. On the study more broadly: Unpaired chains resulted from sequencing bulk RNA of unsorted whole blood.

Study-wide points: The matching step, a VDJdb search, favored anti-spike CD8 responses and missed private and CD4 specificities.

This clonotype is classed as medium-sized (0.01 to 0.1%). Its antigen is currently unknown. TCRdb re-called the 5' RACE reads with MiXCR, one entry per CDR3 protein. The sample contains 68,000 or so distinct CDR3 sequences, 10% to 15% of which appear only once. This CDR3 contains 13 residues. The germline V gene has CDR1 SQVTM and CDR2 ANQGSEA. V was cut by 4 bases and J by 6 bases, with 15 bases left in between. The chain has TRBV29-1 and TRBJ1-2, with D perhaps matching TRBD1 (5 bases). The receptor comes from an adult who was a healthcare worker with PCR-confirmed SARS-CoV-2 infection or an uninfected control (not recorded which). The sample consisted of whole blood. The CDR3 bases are TGCAGCGTTGTGACGACGGGGCAGGATGGCTACACCTTC. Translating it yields CSVVTTGQDGYTF. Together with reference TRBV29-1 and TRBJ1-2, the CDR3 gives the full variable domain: SAVISQKPSRDICQRGTSLTIQCQVDSQVTMMFWYRQQPGQSLTLIATANQGSEATYESGFVIDKFPISRPNLTFSTLTVSNMSPEDSSIYLCSVVTTGQDGYTFGSGTRLTVV.